Listed here is a single TCR beta chain. Its specificity is not known. The record originates from a study of cytomegalovirus exposure and HLA in healthy donors. Study-wide results and caveats: A later analysis linked a missense DCLRE1C variant to TCR beta V- and J-gene trimming. Reported performance of the classifier showed diagnosis of cytomegalovirus status with high specificity and sensitivity.

In the PCR, 60 Vbeta and 13 Jbeta primers were used. Method: immunoSEQ multiplex PCR; TCRdb's copy keeps in-frame clones and lacks some. Of fewer than 80,000 clones detected, 74% appear once; the ten largest clones hold over 8.5%. V shed 7 bases and J shed 5 bases, with 20 bases lying between them. Germline V gene data show CDR1 as LNHDA and CDR2 as SQIVND (reference sequence). The CDR3 contains 15 residues. The clonotype comes from a woman aged 55-69 years in good health and CMV-seropositive. The chain carries TRBV19 and TRBJ1-1; tentative D call: TRBD1 (5 bases). The material sequenced was PBMCs. The CDR3 nucleotides read TGTGCCAGTACCCTGGACGGGGGGTTCGGTACTGAAGCTTTCTTT. Its translation: CASTLDGGFGTEAFF.